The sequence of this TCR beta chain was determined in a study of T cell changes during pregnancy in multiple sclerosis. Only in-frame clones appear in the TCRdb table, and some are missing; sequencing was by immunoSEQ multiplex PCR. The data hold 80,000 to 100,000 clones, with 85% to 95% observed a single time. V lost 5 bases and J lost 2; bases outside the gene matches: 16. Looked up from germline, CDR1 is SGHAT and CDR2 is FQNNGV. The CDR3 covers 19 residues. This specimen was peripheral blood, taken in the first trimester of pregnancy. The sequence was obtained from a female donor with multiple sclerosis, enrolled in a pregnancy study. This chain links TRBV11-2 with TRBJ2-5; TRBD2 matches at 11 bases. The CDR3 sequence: CASSPVTSGSSHDQETQYF. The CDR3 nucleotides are TGTGCCAGCAGCCCCGTAACTAGCGGGAGCTCCCACGATCAAGAGACCCAGTACTTC.